The clone carrying this T cell receptor (beta chain) was detected a few times. The sample comes from a study of T-cell memory formation after mild COVID-19. MiXCR, run by TCRdb on the 5' RACE reads, gives a single entry per CDR3 protein. The sample consists of fewer than 350,000 distinct CDR3 sequences, more than 15% of them appearing once. Sequenced input: PBMCs or a T cell subset sorted from them (not recorded which). The receptor was derived from a man younger than 30 who had mild COVID-19 (a few samples of this study predate the infection). Cell type and time point are not known.

CDR3 amino acids: CSAHQGLGETQYF. In DNA, the CDR3 is TGCAGTGCTCATCAGGGGCTAGGGGAGACCCAGTACTTC. V is TRBV20-1 and J is TRBJ2-5, with D maybe TRBD1 (6 bases). Trimming removed 5 bases at V and 5 bases at J, with 15 bases between. The germline V gene has CDR1 DFQATT and CDR2 SNEGSKA (reference sequence). The CDR3 length is 13 residues.